Listed here are 3 T cell receptor beta chains from one sample, sequenced in a study of blood T cell repertoires in COVID-19. Sequencing used immunoSEQ multiplex PCR; TCRdb keeps in-frame clones, though not all of them. Counted here are 400,000 to 550,000 clones, 70% to 90% occurring once; the ten biggest clones make up just under 2%. Sequencing was carried out using PBMCs or T cells enriched from blood (not recorded which). The receptors were gathered from a woman aged 18-35 years with acute COVID-19.

The chain combines TRBV6-6 with TRBJ1-2, with unresolved D. V gave up 1 base and J gave up 5 bases, with 8 bases separating them. This CDR3 has 13 residues. Germline assignment: CDR1 MNHNY and CDR2 SVGAGI (reference sequence). In nucleotides, the CDR3 is TGTGCCAGCAGTTACTTTACGGTTTATGGCTACACCTTC. It translates to CASSYFTVYGYTF.

This sequence joins TRBV15 and TRBJ2-3, with 11 bases identical to TRBD2. Germline trimming cut 0 bases from V and 1 base from J; bases unmatched to any gene: 12. The V gene's germline CDR1 is LNHNV and CDR2 YYDKDF (reference sequence). CDR3 size: 20 residues. This CDR3 reads CATSRETSGKILGRTDTQYF. The CDR3 DNA reads TGTGCCACCAGCAGAGAGACTAGCGGGAAAATCTTAGGACGCACAGATACGCAGTATTTT.

In nucleotides, the CDR3 is TGTGCCATAAAACAGGGGGGGGGTCAGCCCCAGCATTTT. It is translated as CAIKQGGGQPQHF. V gene TRBV10-3 combines with J gene TRBJ1-5; 8 bases line up with TRBD1. The CDR3 is made up of 13 amino acids. CDR1 and CDR2 (germline): ENHRY, SYGVKD. Trimming removed 9 bases from V and 6 bases from J; junction bases left unmatched: 7.